This section outlines one TCR beta chain sequence together with its context. Its specificity is unknown. This CDR3 is built from 16 residues. Germline V gives CDR1 PRHDT, CDR2 FYEKMQ (reference sequence). The V and J ends lost 4 bases and 2 bases respectively, with 15 bases between them. CD45RO-negative CD8 cells positively selected for CCR7 made up the naive population, which excluded terminally differentiated effector memory CD45RA+ cells. This entry comes from a study of shared clonotypes between healthy human individuals. Study observations and caveats: Richness estimates generally favored naive over memory subsets. Non-shared clonotypes showed lower generation probabilities than clonotypes common to all four donors.

Repertoires were generated with immunoSEQ multiplex PCR, while TCRdb's copy carries only in-frame clones and drops some. The table shows millions of clones, with less than 95% occurring only once. The chain has TRBV13 and TRBJ2-1; D is tentatively TRBD1 or TRBD2 (5 bases each). The sequence was collected from a man aged 18 to 29 in good health. The sample was naive CD8+ T cells sorted from blood. The CDR3 DNA is TGTGCCAGCAGCTCCAACTGGGGGTTACCCTACAATGAGCAGTTCTTC. Residues: CASSSNWGLPYNEQFF. Filled out from reference TRBV13 and TRBJ2-1, the complete variable domain reads AAGVIQSPRHLIKEKRETATLKCYPIPRHDTVYWYQQGPGQDPQFLISFYEKMQSDKGSIPDRFSAQQFSDYHSELNMSSLELGDSALYFCASSSNWGLPYNEQFFGPGTRLTVL.